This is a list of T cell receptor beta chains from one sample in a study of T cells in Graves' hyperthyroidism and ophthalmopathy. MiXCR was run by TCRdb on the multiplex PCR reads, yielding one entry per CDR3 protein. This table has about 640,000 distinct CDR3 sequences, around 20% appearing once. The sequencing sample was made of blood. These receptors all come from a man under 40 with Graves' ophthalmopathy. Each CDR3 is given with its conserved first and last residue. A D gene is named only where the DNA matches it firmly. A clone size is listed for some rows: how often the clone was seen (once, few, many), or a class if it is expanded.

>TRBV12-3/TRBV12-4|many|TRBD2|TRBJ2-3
CASSLRSGRATDTQYF
TGTGCCAGCAGTTTACGGAGCGGGAGGGCCACAGATACGCAGTATTTT
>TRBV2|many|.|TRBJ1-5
CASRETGHNQPQHF
TGTGCCAGCAGGGAGACAGGTCACAATCAGCCCCAGCATTTT
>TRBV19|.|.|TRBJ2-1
CASSNPLNGGTNNEQFF
TGTGCCAGTAGTAACCCCTTGAATGGCGGGACGAACAATGAGCAGTTCTTC
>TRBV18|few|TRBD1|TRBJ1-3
CASSPQGQGSSGNTIYF
TGTGCCAGCTCACCCCAGGGACAGGGGAGCTCTGGAAACACCATATATTTT
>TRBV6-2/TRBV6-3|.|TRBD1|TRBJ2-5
CASSYVQGMETQYF
TGTGCCAGCAGTTACGTACAGGGGATGGAGACCCAGTACTTC
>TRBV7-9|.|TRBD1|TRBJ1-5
CASSLDRGGVQPQHF
TGTGCCAGCAGCCTAGACAGGGGAGGAGTTCAGCCCCAGCATTTT
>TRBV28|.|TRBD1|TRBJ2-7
CASSLGQGVAFTYEQYF
TGTGCCAGCAGTTTGGGACAGGGAGTCGCCTTCACCTACGAGCAGTACTTC
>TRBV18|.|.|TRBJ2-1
CASSPTGNSYNEQFF
TGTGCCAGCTCACCTACAGGGAACTCCTACAATGAGCAGTTCTTC
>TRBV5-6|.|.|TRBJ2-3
CASSLDPEDTQYF
TGTGCCAGCAGCTTGGACCCCGAGGATACGCAGTATTTT
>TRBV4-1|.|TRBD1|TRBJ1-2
CASNQQDRGPPSYGYTF
TGCGCCAGCAATCAACAGGACAGGGGACCTCCCTCCTATGGCTACACCTTC
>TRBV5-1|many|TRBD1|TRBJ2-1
CASSLGQGASEQFF
TGCGCCAGCAGCTTGGGACAGGGGGCAAGTGAGCAGTTCTTC
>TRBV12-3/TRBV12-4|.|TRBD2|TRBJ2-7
CASSLNLAGSYEQYF
TGTGCCAGCAGTTTAAATCTAGCGGGTTCCTACGAGCAGTACTTC
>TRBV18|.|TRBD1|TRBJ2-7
CASSPAGGRSAYEQYF
TGTGCCAGCTCTCCTGCAGGGGGTCGAAGCGCCTACGAGCAGTACTTC
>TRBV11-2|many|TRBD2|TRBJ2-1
CASSLGGSLYNEQFF
TGTGCCAGCAGCTTAGGCGGGAGCCTATACAATGAGCAGTTCTTC
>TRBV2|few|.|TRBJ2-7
CAIAISGGDEQYF
TGTGCCATCGCGATTAGCGGCGGTGACGAGCAGTACTTC
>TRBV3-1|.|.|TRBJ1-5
CASSQVGPNQPQHF
TGTGCCAGCAGCCAAGTGGGACCTAATCAGCCCCAGCATTTT
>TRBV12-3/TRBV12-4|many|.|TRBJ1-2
CASRTLGTPNYGYTF
TGTGCCAGCAGAACGTTAGGGACACCCAACTATGGCTACACCTTC
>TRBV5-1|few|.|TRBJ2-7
CASRQGMYEQYF
TGCGCCAGCAGACAGGGCATGTACGAGCAGTACTTC
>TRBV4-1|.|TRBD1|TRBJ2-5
CASSQTGQGVETQYF
TGCGCCAGCAGCCAGACGGGACAGGGGGTAGAGACCCAGTACTTC
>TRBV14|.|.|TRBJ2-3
CASSQVRSPPDTQYF
TGTGCCAGCAGCCAAGTAAGGTCTCCCCCGGATACGCAGTATTTT
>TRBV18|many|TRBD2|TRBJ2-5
CASSLTSAQETQYF
TGTGCCAGCTCCCTTACTAGCGCCCAAGAGACCCAGTACTTC
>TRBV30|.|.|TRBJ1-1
CAWSFMGTEAFF
TGTGCCTGGAGTTTTATGGGCACTGAAGCTTTCTTT
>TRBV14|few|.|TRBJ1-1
CASSQVLGVTVEAFF
TGTGCCAGCAGCCAAGTACTTGGGGTGACGGTGGAAGCTTTCTTT
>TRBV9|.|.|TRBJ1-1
CASSVEIMNTEAFF
TGTGCCAGCAGCGTGGAGATCATGAACACTGAAGCTTTCTTT
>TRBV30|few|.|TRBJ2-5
CAWTRVDETQYF
TGTGCCTGGACTAGGGTGGATGAGACCCAGTACTTC
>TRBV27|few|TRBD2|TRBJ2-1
CATTSASYNEQFF
TGTGCCACCACTAGCGCGTCGTACAATGAGCAGTTCTTC
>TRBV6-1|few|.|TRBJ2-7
CASIDLSGYEQYF
TGTGCCAGCATCGATCTGTCGGGCTACGAGCAGTACTTC
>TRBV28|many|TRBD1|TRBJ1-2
CASRLAGGWGGYTF
TGTGCCAGCAGGCTCGCAGGGGGCTGGGGGGGCTACACCTTC
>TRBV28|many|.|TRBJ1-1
CASRVSFGFGNTEAFF
TGTGCCAGCAGGGTCTCTTTCGGATTTGGGAACACTGAAGCTTTCTTT
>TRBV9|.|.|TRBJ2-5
CASSVVPTELGGSGETQYF
TGTGCCAGCAGCGTAGTTCCTACCGAGTTAGGGGGGAGCGGAGAGACCCAGTACTTC
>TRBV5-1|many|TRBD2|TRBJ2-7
CASSTGLAGGYEQYF
TGCGCCAGCAGCACCGGACTAGCGGGAGGTTACGAGCAGTACTTC
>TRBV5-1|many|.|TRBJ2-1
CASTALIRDHEQFF
TGCGCCAGCACAGCTTTGATCAGGGACCATGAGCAGTTCTTC
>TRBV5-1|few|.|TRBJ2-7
CASSLSEGEQYF
TGCGCCAGCAGCTTGTCGGAGGGCGAGCAGTACTTC
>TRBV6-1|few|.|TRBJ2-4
CASSGGTGAKNIQYF
TGTGCCAGCAGTGGGGGTACGGGGGCCAAAAACATTCAGTACTTC
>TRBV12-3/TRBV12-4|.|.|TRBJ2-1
CASSLFSGFSYSEQFF
TGTGCCAGCAGTTTATTTTCGGGTTTCTCCTACAGTGAGCAGTTCTTC
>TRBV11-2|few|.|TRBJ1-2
CASSLAVTGAWQGYTF
TGTGCCAGCAGTCTAGCGGTCACGGGGGCTTGGCAAGGCTACACCTTC
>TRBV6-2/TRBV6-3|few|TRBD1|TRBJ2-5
CASSYSEGQGAPEETQYF
TGTGCCAGCAGTTACTCGGAGGGACAGGGGGCGCCTGAAGAGACCCAGTACTTC
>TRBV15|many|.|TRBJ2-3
CATKESAADTQYF
TGTGCCACCAAGGAGTCTGCTGCAGATACGCAGTATTTT